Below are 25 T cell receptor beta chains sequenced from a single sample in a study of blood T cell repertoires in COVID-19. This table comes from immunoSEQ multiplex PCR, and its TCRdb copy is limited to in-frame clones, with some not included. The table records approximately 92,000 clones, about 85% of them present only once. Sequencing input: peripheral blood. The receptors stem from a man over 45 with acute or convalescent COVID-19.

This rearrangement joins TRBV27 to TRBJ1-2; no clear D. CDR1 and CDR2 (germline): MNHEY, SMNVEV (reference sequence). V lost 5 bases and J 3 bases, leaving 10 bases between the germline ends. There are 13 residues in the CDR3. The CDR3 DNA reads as TGTGCCAGCAGTACTCGTCGGGACTATGGCTACACCTTC. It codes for CASSTRRDYGYTF.

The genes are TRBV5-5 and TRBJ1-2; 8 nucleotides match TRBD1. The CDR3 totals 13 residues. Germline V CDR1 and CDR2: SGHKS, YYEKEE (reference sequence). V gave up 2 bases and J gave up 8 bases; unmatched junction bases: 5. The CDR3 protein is CASSLAGGGGYTF. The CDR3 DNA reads TGTGCCAGCAGCTTAGCAGGGGGCGGCGGCTACACCTTC. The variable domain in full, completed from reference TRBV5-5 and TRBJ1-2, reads DAGVTQSPTHLIKTRGQQVTLRCSPISGHKSVSWYQQVLGQGPQFIFQYYEKEERGRGNFPDRFSARQFPNYSSELNVNALLLGDSALYLCASSLAGGGGYTFGSGTRLTVV.

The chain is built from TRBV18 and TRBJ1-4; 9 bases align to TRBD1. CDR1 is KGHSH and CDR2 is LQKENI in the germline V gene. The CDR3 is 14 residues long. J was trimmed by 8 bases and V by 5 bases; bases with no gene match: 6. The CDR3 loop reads CASSGDREGEKLFF. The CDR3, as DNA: TGTGCCAGCTCAGGGGACAGGGAAGGCGAAAAACTGTTTTTT.

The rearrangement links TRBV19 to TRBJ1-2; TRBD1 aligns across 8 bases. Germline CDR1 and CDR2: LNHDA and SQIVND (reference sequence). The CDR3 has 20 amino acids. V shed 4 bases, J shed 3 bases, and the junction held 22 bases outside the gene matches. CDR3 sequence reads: CASSTRTPRTGTLLHYGYTF. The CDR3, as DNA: TGTGCCAGTAGTACACGGACCCCGCGGACAGGGACTCTCCTACACTATGGCTACACCTTC.

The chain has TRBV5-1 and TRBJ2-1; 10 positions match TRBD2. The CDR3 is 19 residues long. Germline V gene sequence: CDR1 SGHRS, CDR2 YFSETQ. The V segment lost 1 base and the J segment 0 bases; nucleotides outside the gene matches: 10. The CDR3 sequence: CASSLTGLAGGSSYNEQFF. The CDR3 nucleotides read TGCGCCAGCAGCTTGACCGGATTAGCGGGAGGATCCTCCTACAATGAGCAGTTCTTC.

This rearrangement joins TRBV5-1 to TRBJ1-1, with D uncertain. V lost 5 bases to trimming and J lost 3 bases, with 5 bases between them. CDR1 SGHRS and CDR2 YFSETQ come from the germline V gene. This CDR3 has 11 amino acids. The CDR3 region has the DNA TGCGCCAGCAGGGGCGACACTGAAGCTTTCTTT. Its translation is CASRGDTEAFF.

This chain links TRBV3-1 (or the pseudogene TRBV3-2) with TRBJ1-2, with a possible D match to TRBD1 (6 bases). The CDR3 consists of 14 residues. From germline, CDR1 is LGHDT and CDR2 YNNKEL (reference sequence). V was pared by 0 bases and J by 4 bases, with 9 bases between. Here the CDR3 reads CASSQDWGLYGYTF. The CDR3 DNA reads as TGTGCCAGCAGCCAAGATTGGGGGCTCTATGGCTACACCTTC.

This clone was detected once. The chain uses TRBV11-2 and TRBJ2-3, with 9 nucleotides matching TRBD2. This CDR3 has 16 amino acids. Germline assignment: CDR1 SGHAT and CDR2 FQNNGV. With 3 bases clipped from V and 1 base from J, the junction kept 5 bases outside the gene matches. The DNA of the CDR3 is TGTGCCAGCAGCTTCTTAGCGGGAGCGGGCACAGATACGCAGTATTTT. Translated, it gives CASSFLAGAGTDTQYF.

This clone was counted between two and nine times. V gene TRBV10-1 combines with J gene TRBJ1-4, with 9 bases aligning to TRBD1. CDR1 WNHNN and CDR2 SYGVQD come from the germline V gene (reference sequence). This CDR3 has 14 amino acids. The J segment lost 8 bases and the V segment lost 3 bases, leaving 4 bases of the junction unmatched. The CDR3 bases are TGCGCCAGCAGTGATGGGACAGGGAACGAAAAACTGTTTTTT. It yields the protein CASSDGTGNEKLFF.

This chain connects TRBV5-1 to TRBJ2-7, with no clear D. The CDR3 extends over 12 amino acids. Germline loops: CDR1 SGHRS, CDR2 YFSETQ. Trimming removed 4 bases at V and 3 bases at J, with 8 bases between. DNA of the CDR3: TGCGCCAGCAGCGACTCATTCTACGAGCAGTACTTC. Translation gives CASSDSFYEQYF.

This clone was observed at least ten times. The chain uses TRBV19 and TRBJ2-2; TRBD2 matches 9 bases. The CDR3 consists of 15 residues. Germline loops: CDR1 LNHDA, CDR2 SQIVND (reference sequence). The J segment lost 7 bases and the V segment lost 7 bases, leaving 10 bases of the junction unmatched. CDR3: CASTGLAGGGGELFF. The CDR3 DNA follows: TGTGCCAGTACGGGACTAGCCGGAGGAGGCGGGGAGCTGTTTTTT.

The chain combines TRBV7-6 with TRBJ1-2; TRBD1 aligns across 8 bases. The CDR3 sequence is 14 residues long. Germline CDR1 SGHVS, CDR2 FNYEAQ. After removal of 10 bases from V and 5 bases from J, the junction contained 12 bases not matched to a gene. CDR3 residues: CATRPQGGGYGYTF. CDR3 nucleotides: TGTGCCACGCGACCACAGGGGGGTGGTTATGGCTACACCTTC.

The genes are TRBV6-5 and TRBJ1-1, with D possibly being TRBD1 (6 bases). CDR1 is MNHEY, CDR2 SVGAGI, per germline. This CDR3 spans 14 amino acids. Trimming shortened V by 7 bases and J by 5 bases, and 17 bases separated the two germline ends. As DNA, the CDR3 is TGTGCCAGCAACCACAGGGCCTCAGGGACTGAAGCTTTCTTT. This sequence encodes CASNHRASGTEAFF.

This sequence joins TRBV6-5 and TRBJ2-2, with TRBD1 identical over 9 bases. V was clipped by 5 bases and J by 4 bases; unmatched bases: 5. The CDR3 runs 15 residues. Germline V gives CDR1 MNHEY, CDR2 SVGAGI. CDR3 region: CASSLDRGGTGELFF. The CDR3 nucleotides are TGTGCCAGCAGTCTGGACAGGGGTGGCACCGGGGAGCTGTTTTTT.

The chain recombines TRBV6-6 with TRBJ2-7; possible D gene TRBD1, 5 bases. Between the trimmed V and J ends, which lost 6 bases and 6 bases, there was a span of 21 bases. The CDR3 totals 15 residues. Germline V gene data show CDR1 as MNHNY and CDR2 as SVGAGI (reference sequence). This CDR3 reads CASSSPGQPVGEQYF. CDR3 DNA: TGTGCCAGCAGCTCCCCAGGACAACCGGTCGGCGAGCAGTACTTC.

The CDR3 nucleotides are TGCGCCAGCAGTGATAGTCGGACAGGGAACGAGCAGTACTTC. It translates to CASSDSRTGNEQYF. The V call is TRBV10-1, the J call TRBJ2-7, with 8 bases fitting TRBD1. The CDR3 consists of 14 residues. Trimming cost V 3 bases and J 5 bases; bases outside gene matches: 6. The germline V gene encodes CDR1 WNHNN and CDR2 SYGVQD (reference sequence).

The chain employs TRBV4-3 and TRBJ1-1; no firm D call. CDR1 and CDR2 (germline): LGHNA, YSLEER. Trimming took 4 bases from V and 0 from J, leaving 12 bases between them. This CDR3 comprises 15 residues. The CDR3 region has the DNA TGCGCCAGCAGCCCGTGGGCGGGAATGAACACTGAAGCTTTCTTT. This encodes CASSPWAGMNTEAFF.

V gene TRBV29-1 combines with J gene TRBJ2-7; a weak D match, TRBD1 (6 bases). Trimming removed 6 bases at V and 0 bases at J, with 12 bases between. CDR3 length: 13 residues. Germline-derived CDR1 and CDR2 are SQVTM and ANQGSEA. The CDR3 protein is CSVNWDNSYEQYF. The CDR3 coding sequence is TGCAGCGTCAACTGGGACAACTCCTACGAGCAGTACTTC.

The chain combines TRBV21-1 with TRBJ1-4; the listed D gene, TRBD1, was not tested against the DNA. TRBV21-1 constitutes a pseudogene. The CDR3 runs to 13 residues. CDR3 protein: CASRTGHNEKLFF. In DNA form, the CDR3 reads TGTGCCAGCAGGACAGGCCATAATGAAAAACTGTTTTTT.

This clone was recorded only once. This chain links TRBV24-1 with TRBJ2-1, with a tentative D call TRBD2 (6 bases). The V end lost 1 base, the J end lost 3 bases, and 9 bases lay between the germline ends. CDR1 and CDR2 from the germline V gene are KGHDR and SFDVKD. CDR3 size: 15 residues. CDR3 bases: TGTGCCACCAGTGATTTAGGGACTGACTACAATGAGCAGTTCTTC. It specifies CATSDLGTDYNEQFF.

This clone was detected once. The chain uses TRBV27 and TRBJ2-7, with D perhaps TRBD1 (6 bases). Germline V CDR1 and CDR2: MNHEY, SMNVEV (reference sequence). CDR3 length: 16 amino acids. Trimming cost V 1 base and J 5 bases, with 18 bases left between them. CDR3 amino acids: CASSLFPTQGNHEQYF. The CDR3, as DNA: TGTGCCAGCAGTTTATTCCCTACACAGGGTAACCACGAGCAGTACTTC.

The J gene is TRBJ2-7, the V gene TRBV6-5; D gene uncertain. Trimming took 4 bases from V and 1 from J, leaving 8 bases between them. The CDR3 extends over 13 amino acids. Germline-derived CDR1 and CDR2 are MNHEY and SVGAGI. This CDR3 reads CASSSIRSYEQYF. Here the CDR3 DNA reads TGTGCCAGCAGTTCTATCCGGTCCTACGAGCAGTACTTC.

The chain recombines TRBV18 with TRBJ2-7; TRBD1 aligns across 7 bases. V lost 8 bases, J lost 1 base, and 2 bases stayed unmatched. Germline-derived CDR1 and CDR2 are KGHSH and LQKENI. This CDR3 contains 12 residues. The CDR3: CASTGQSYEQYF. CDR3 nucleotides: TGTGCCAGCACGGGACAGTCCTACGAGCAGTACTTC.

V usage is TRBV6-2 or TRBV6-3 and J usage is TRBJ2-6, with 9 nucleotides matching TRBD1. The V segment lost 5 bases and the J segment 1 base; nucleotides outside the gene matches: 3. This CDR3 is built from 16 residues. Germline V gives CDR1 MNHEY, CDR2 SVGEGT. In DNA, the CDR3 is TGTGCCAGCAGTCGGACAGGGGCATCTGGGGCCAACGTCCTGACTTTC. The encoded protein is CASSRTGASGANVLTF.

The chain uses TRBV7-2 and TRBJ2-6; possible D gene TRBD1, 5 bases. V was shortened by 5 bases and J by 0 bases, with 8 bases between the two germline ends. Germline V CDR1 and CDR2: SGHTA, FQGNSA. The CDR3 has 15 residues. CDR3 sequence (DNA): TGTGCCAGCAGCAAACAGGTCTCTGGGGCCAACGTCCTGACTTTC. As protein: CASSKQVSGANVLTF.